Following are 27 T cell receptor beta chains from one sample sequenced in a study of human T cells and chemical hapten exposure. TCRdb passed the RACE reads through MiXCR, listing each CDR3 protein once. Of around 120,000 distinct CDR3 sequences listed, around 13% are singletons. Noted time point: patch test 1, 2 weeks after DPC sensitization. Treatment described: therapeutic diphenylcyclopropenone sensitization with weekly scalp DPC. The sequencing used whole blood, collected in connection with sensitization to the hapten diphenylcyclopropenone (DPC). These receptors were collected from a man younger than 35 with alopecia areata. Some clones in this sample may be carry-over from other donors' samples.

V gene TRBV7-2 combines with J gene TRBJ1-1; D remains ambiguous. This CDR3 is built from 12 residues. Germline lookup yields CDR1 SGHTA and CDR2 FQGNSA. The V gene lost 5 bases and the J gene lost 8 bases, with 12 bases spanning the gap. The CDR3 is CASSRPRGEAFF. The CDR3 nucleotides read TGTGCCAGCAGCCGCCCCCGTGGGGAAGCTTTCTTT.

On this clonotype: A read error may be the cause here, since a much bigger clone is one base away. The CDR3 nucleotides are TGTGCCAGCAGCACCGGATCCTCTGGGGCCAACATCCTGACTTTC. Protein sequence: CASSTGSSGANILTF. The chain recombines TRBV7-3 with TRBJ2-6; D possibly corresponds to TRBD1 (5 bases). This CDR3 is 15 amino acids long. Germline values: CDR1 SGHTA, CDR2 FQGTGA. The variable domain in full, with the rest retrieved from reference TRBV7-3 and TRBJ2-6, is GAGVSQTPSNKVTEKGKYVELRCDPISGHTALYWYRQSLGQGPEFLIYFQGTGAADDSGLPNDRFFAVRPEGSVSTLKIQRTERGDSAVYLCASSTGSSGANILTFGAGSRLTVL.

This clonotype was counted a few times. The chain combines TRBV6-5 with TRBJ1-1; D not certain. The V end lost 0 bases, the J end lost 0 bases, and 11 bases lay between the germline ends. The CDR3 contains 16 residues. The germline CDR1 and CDR2 sequences are MNHEY and SVGAGI. Here the CDR3 DNA reads TGTGCCAGCAGTTACTCAGAGACGGTAGTGAACACTGAAGCTTTCTTT. Amino acids: CASSYSETVVNTEAFF.

The V and J genes are TRBV3-2 and TRBJ2-3; the table's D call, TRBD2, has no DNA check behind it. TRBV3-2 is recorded as a pseudogene. This CDR3 is 16 amino acids long. The CDR3 nucleotides are TGTGCCAGCAGCCAAGGACTAGCGGGAAACACAGATACGCAGTATTTT. Translated, it gives CASSQGLAGNTDTQYF.

This clonotype has more than one count but fewer than ten. V usage is TRBV2 and J usage is TRBJ2-7, with D uncertain. CDR1 and CDR2 (germline): SNHLY, FYNNEI. This CDR3 comprises 13 residues. Deletions cut 3 bases from V and 0 bases from J, with 6 bases between. CDR3 amino acids: CASSDQDSYEQYF. Here the CDR3 DNA reads TGTGCCAGCAGTGATCAGGACTCCTACGAGCAGTACTTC. Full variable domain (rest looked up from reference TRBV2 and TRBJ2-7): EPEVTQTPSHQVTQMGQEVILRCVPISNHLYFYWYRQILGQKVEFLVSFYNNEISEKSEIFDDQFSVERPDGSNFTLKIRSTKLEDSAMYFCASSDQDSYEQYFGPGTRLTVT.

This clonotype was seen a handful of times. V gene TRBV4-3 combines with J gene TRBJ2-3; D is ambiguous. CDR3 length: 16 residues. Germline V gives CDR1 LGHNA, CDR2 YSLEER. The germline V and J ends were trimmed by 3 bases and 0 bases, with 13 bases remaining between them. CDR3: CASSHLYPPSTDTQYF. The CDR3 coding sequence is TGCGCCAGCAGCCACCTCTACCCTCCGAGCACAGATACGCAGTATTTT.

The J gene is TRBJ2-7, the V gene TRBV10-3, with a weak D call TRBD2 (6 bases). Germline V lookup: CDR1 ENHRY, CDR2 SYGVKD. V dropped 11 bases and J dropped 3 bases, with 17 bases sitting between them. This CDR3 has 13 residues. The CDR3 reads CAARASDRYEQYV. CDR3 nucleotide sequence: TGTGCCGCTAGGGCTAGCGATCGCTACGAGCAGTACGTC.

This clonotype has just one count. The chain couples TRBV11-2 to TRBJ1-1; maybe TRBD1 (5 bases). V was trimmed by 6 bases and J by 0 bases, leaving 8 bases between them. The CDR3 contains 13 residues. Germline assignment: CDR1 SGHAT and CDR2 FQNNGV. Here the CDR3 DNA reads TGTGCCAGCAGTATGACAGTGAACACTGAAGCTTTCTTT. Protein sequence: CASSMTVNTEAFF.

This clonotype was detected only a few times. The chain joins TRBV7-2 to TRBJ2-1, with D hard to call. The V end lost 0 bases, the J end lost 6 bases, and 9 bases lay between the germline ends. Per germline, CDR1 SGHTA and CDR2 FQGNSA. The CDR3 is 14 residues long. The CDR3 DNA sequence: TGTGCCAGCAGCTTAGCCCACCTTTCCAATGAGCAGTTCTTC. It encodes CASSLAHLSNEQFF.

This clonotype showed up just a few times. The chain carries TRBV20-1 and TRBJ2-7, with D hard to call. CDR1 is DFQATT, CDR2 SNEGSKA, per germline (reference sequence). The ends were cut back, 1 base at V and 4 bases at J, with 5 bases in the middle. This CDR3 comprises 11 residues. CDR3 bases: TGCAGTGCTAGAGGGGGATACGAGCAGTACGTC. It translates to CSARGGYEQYV.

The chain recombines TRBV28 with TRBJ2-7; TRBD2 is a possible D gene (5 bases). The CDR3 covers 13 residues. Germline V gene lookup returns CDR1 MDHEN and CDR2 SYDVKM. Trimming took 1 base from V and 4 from J, leaving 8 bases between them. The CDR3 loop is CASSLYGLYEQYF. The CDR3 bases are TGTGCCAGCAGTTTATATGGACTGTACGAGCAGTACTTC. Complete variable domain (other parts from reference TRBV28 and TRBJ2-7): DVKVTQSSRYLVKRTGEKVFLECVQDMDHENMFWYRQDPGLGLRLIYFSYDVKMKEKGDIPEGYSVSREKKERFSLILESASTNQTSMYLCASSLYGLYEQYFGPGTRLTVT.

In DNA form, the CDR3 reads TGTGCCAGTAGTAAGATTGAGGGGGCCCCTCGCAATCAGCCCCAGCATTTT. This sequence encodes CASSKIEGAPRNQPQHF. V and J are TRBV19 and TRBJ1-5; 7 bases are shared with TRBD1. Germline CDR1 LNHDA, CDR2 SQIVND (reference sequence). V was clipped by 4 bases and J by 2 bases; unmatched bases: 11. This CDR3 has 17 amino acids.

This chain links TRBV5-4 with TRBJ2-5; D might be TRBD1 (6 bases). The germline V gene encodes CDR1 SGHNT and CDR2 YYREEE (reference sequence). This CDR3 is 15 amino acids long. Trimming shortened V by 4 bases and J by 3 bases, and 16 bases separated the two germline ends. The CDR3 bases are TGTGCCAGCAGCCTGGGACAATTCCAAAAAGAGACCCAGTACTTC. Amino acids: CASSLGQFQKETQYF. The full variable domain, completed using reference TRBV5-4 and TRBJ2-5, is ETGVTQSPTHLIKTRGQQVTLRCSSQSGHNTVSWYQQALGQGPQFIFQYYREEENGRGNFPPRFSGLQFPNYSSELNVNALELDDSALYLCASSLGQFQKETQYFGPGTRLLVL.

The chain uses TRBV23-1 and TRBJ2-7; 7 bases agree with TRBD1. Being an ORF, TRBV23-1 has a function that is uncertain. V was pared by 2 bases and J by 5 bases, with 6 bases of the junction left unmatched. This CDR3 is built from 14 residues. CDR3 DNA sequence: TGCGCCAGCAGTCAAAAGGGACAGCTGGACGAGCAGTACGTC. It translates to CASSQKGQLDEQYV.

The chain is built from TRBV27 and TRBJ2-1; tentative D call: TRBD2 (5 bases). CDR1 is MNHEY, CDR2 SMNVEV, per germline (reference sequence). Trimming left V 0 bases short and J 0 bases short, with 9 bases between. There are 16 residues in the CDR3. For the CDR3, the DNA is TGTGCCAGCAGTTTATCTAGCGTTAGCTCCTACAATGAGCAGTTCTTC. Translating gives CASSLSSVSSYNEQFF.

The V gene is TRBV19, the J gene TRBJ2-3; 9 nucleotides align to TRBD1. The CDR3 is 15 residues long. V lost 4 bases and J lost 9; bases outside the gene matches: 11. The germline V gene encodes CDR1 LNHDA and CDR2 SQIVND (reference sequence). The CDR3 protein is CASSTQPRGTGTQYF. The CDR3 region has the DNA TGTGCCAGTAGTACCCAACCCCGGGGGACAGGGACGCAGTATTTT.

This clonotype was recorded at least ten times. The chain couples TRBV29-1 to TRBJ1-1, with a tentative D call TRBD1 (5 bases). The CDR3 spans 13 residues. CDR1 is SQVTM, CDR2 ANQGSEA, per germline. Between the trimmed V and J ends, which lost 6 bases and 4 bases, there was a span of 15 bases. The CDR3 sequence is CSVLQGGGTEAFF. CDR3 in DNA: TGCAGCGTGCTTCAGGGAGGTGGCACTGAAGCTTTCTTT.

This clonotype was counted a few times. This chain joins TRBV7-9 and TRBJ1-2; D is unresolved. The CDR3 length is 16 residues. Germline values: CDR1 SEHNR, CDR2 FQNEAQ (reference sequence). V was clipped by 3 bases and J by 2 bases, with 16 bases between them. The CDR3 nucleotides read TGTGCCAGCAGCTTCGGGGTCGGAATCATGAACTATGGCTACACCTTC. It specifies CASSFGVGIMNYGYTF.

This chain joins TRBV27 and TRBJ2-1; a weak D match, TRBD1 (6 bases). V was shortened by 6 bases and J by 6 bases, with 15 bases between the two germline ends. The CDR3 extends over 14 amino acids. Per germline, CDR1 MNHEY and CDR2 SMNVEV (reference sequence). CDR3 DNA sequence: TGTGCCAGCAGCCTACAGGGATGGGGCAATGAGCAGTTCTTC. Its protein is CASSLQGWGNEQFF.

J is TRBJ2-7 and V is TRBV29-1; either TRBD1 or TRBD2 may supply D (6 bases each). Germline values: CDR1 SQVTM, CDR2 ANQGSEA. CDR3 size: 18 residues. Trimming took off 1 base at V and 2 bases at J, with 24 bases between the two ends. The CDR3 nucleotides read TGCAGCGTTGAAGTTCCTACCCGCGGGACACATGATCCCTACGAGCAGTACTTC. Translating gives CSVEVPTRGTHDPYEQYF.

The V and J genes are TRBV2 and TRBJ2-7, with unresolved D. The CDR3 contains 11 residues. Per the germline V gene, CDR1 is SNHLY and CDR2 is FYNNEI. V lost 7 bases and J lost 5, with 9 bases in between. CDR3: CASKVVHEQYF. Here the CDR3 DNA reads TGTGCCAGCAAAGTCGTCCACGAGCAGTACTTC.

This clonotype was counted a few times. The chain uses TRBV5-6 and TRBJ2-1, with D perhaps being TRBD1 or TRBD2 (6 bases each). The CDR3 runs to 15 residues. The V and J ends lost 2 bases and 2 bases respectively, with 11 bases between them. Germline CDR1 reads SGHDT; CDR2 reads YYEEEE. DNA of the CDR3: TGTGCCAGCAGCTTTAACAGGGAGGCCTACAATGAGCAGTTCTTC. It is translated as CASSFNREAYNEQFF. Supplemented by reference TRBV5-6 and TRBJ2-1, the full variable domain reads DAGVTQSPTHLIKTRGQQVTLRCSPKSGHDTVSWYQQALGQGPQFIFQYYEEEERQRGNFPDRFSGHQFPNYSSELNVNALLLGDSALYLCASSFNREAYNEQFFGPGTRLTVL.

This clonotype was counted at least ten times. CDR3 in DNA: TGTGCCAGCAGCTTAGCGGGGGGCCTCCCGGAGACCCAGTACTTC. It specifies CASSLAGGLPETQYF. The V and J genes are TRBV7-3 and TRBJ2-5; 8 positions match TRBD2. V dropped 2 bases and J dropped 5; count of bases not matched to a gene: 7. Germline values: CDR1 SGHTA, CDR2 FQGTGA. There are 15 residues in the CDR3.

The V call is TRBV2, the J call TRBJ1-1; 9 bases match TRBD1. The CDR3 sequence is 13 residues long. Germline-derived CDR1 and CDR2 are SNHLY and FYNNEI. J was trimmed by 1 base and V by 10 bases; bases with no gene match: 4. CDR3 sequence: CATPGQGNTEAFF. CDR3 sequence (DNA): TGTGCCACCCCGGGACAGGGGAACACTGAAGCTTTCTTT.

The V gene is TRBV27, the J gene TRBJ1-1, with TRBD1 as a possible D gene (5 bases). V shed 3 bases and J shed 6 bases, with 14 bases lying between them. CDR1 is MNHEY and CDR2 is SMNVEV in the germline V gene (reference sequence). The CDR3 covers 14 residues. The CDR3 here is CASSFQGRFSEAFF. The DNA of the CDR3 is TGTGCCAGCAGTTTCCAGGGACGTTTTTCTGAAGCTTTCTTT.

The chain joins TRBV4-1 to TRBJ1-4; TRBD1 is a possible D gene (5 bases). V lost 7 bases and J 0 bases, leaving 18 bases between the germline ends. Germline CDR1 and CDR2: MGHRA and YSYEKL. The CDR3 is 17 amino acids. The CDR3 bases are TGCGCCAGCACCCCAACGCCAGTGACAGCAACTAATGAAAAACTGTTTTTT. Residues: CASTPTPVTATNEKLFF.

At least ten counts were recorded for this clonotype. CDR3: CASSYAGLVGELFF. CDR3 bases: TGTGCCAGCAGTTACGCAGGGCTGGTCGGGGAGCTGTTTTTT. The V and J genes are TRBV27 and TRBJ2-2; D may be TRBD1 (5 bases). Trimming removed 4 bases from V and 7 bases from J, with 13 bases in between. CDR1 is MNHEY, CDR2 SMNVEV, per germline (reference sequence). The CDR3 has 14 residues.